This T cell receptor (beta chain) was retrieved from a study of T cell repertoires in cytomegalovirus infection. Study in general: TCR beta signatures that were public indicated CMV infection and matching HLA type. Study-wide points: Within the response measured ex vivo, HLA-C-restricted CMV-specific TCR beta clonotypes were dominant.

TCRdb itself ran the reads through MiXCR, one entry per CDR3 protein. Of about 300,000 distinct CDR3 sequences in the sample, around 9.6% were seen once. The V gene's germline CDR1 is SNHLY and CDR2 FYNNEI. V gave up 6 bases and J gave up 0 bases, with 16 bases separating them. This CDR3 spans 16 amino acids. This clonotype was counted ten times or more. Antigen unknown. The rearrangement uses TRBV2 and TRBJ2-3, with a weak D call TRBD1 (6 bases). Sequences were obtained from PBMCs. The TCR comes from a human donor in good health (CMV status not recorded). Some clones in this sample may be carry-over from other donors' samples. The DNA for the CDR3 is TGTGCCAGCAGCCGCGAGGGGGATATAAGCACAGATACGCAGTATTTT. This sequence encodes CASSREGDISTDTQYF.